The 25 T cell receptor beta chains below all came from one sample that was sequenced in a study of blood T cell repertoires in COVID-19. Repertoires were generated with immunoSEQ multiplex PCR, while TCRdb's copy carries only in-frame clones and drops some. The sample holds 250,000 to 300,000 clones; 75% to 90% are singletons and the top ten take just under 2%. The material sequenced was peripheral blood. The source of these receptors is a man aged 30 to 39 with active or convalescent COVID-19.

In this sample, this clone turned up once. The CDR3 spells CASSAGGYEQYF. Written as DNA, the CDR3 is TGTGCCAGCTCTGCGGGGGGCTACGAGCAGTACTTC. J is TRBJ2-7 and V is TRBV2; TRBD2 agrees at 8 bases. Trimming cost V 8 bases and J 3 bases; bases outside gene matches: 3. There are 12 residues in the CDR3. Per germline, CDR1 SNHLY and CDR2 FYNNEI.

J is TRBJ1-4 and V is TRBV5-1; a possible D gene is TRBD1 (5 bases). V was cut by 9 bases and J by 7 bases, with 16 bases left in between. The CDR3 totals 13 residues. Per germline, CDR1 SGHRS and CDR2 YFSETQ. The CDR3 DNA follows: TGCGCCAATCCGGGGAGGGGTGGTGAAAAACTGTTTTTT. Translated: CANPGRGGEKLFF. Full variable domain (outside the CDR3, taken from reference TRBV5-1 and TRBJ1-4): KAGVTQTPRYLIKTRGQQVTLSCSPISGHRSVSWYQQTPGQGLQFLFEYFSETQRNKGNFPGRFSGRQFSNSRSEMNVSTLELGDSALYLCANPGRGGEKLFFGSGTQLSVL.

The chain links TRBV5-1 to TRBJ1-3; possible D gene TRBD1, 6 bases. The CDR3 runs to 15 residues. Germline lookup yields CDR1 SGHRS and CDR2 YFSETQ. The V and J ends lost 3 bases and 1 base respectively, with 11 bases between them. The CDR3 sequence is CASSSDRGSGNTIYF. The CDR3 bases are TGCGCCAGCAGCTCGGACAGAGGTTCTGGAAACACCATATATTTT.

This rearrangement joins TRBV19 to TRBJ2-3, with D maybe TRBD1 (5 bases). Trimming removed 6 bases from V and 3 bases from J, with 22 bases in between. This CDR3 is built from 17 residues. Germline V gene sequence: CDR1 LNHDA, CDR2 SQIVND (reference sequence). In DNA, the CDR3 is TGTGCCAGTAGCGACGGACACAAACACGATTATACAGATACGCAGTATTTT. Translated, it gives CASSDGHKHDYTDTQYF.

The V gene is TRBV19, the J gene TRBJ1-2, with 10 nucleotides matching TRBD1. In germline, CDR1 is LNHDA, CDR2 SQIVND (reference sequence). V lost 10 bases and J lost 7; bases outside the gene matches: 6. The CDR3 loop spans 12 amino acids. As DNA, the CDR3 is TGTGCCACCCAGACAGGGGGCTTTGGCTACACCTTC. It encodes CATQTGGFGYTF.

The chain employs TRBV18 and TRBJ2-3; D is undetermined. Trimming took 4 bases from V and 3 from J, leaving 8 bases between them. The CDR3 loop spans 13 amino acids. Germline V gene data show CDR1 as KGHSH and CDR2 as LQKENI. The CDR3: CASSLSATDTQYF. CDR3 bases: TGTGCCAGCTCACTAAGCGCTACAGATACGCAGTATTTT. The full variable domain, in which reference TRBV18 and TRBJ2-3 provide the parts outside the CDR3, is NAGVMQNPRHLVRRRGQEARLRCSPMKGHSHVYWYRQLPEEGLKFMVYLQKENIIDESGMPKERFSAEFPKEGPSILRIQQVVRGDSAAYFCASSLSATDTQYFGPGTRLTVL.

With respect to this clone: Germline and junction disagree at one end, which may indicate a read error. The chain recombines TRBV6-5 with TRBJ1-4; no definite D call. From germline, CDR1 is MNHEY and CDR2 SVGAGI. The CDR3 has 14 residues. The CDR3 region is CASSYSGGNGKLFF. The CDR3 DNA is TGTGCCAGCAGTTACTCGGGAGGGAATGGAAAACTGTTTTTT.

The V gene is TRBV7-6, the J gene TRBJ1-1; TRBD1 agrees at 10 bases. The germline V gene encodes CDR1 SGHVS and CDR2 FNYEAQ. CDR3 length equals 16 residues. The V segment lost 3 bases and the J segment 0 bases; nucleotides outside the gene matches: 4. The CDR3 sequence is CASSFRTGGLNTEAFF. Here the CDR3 DNA reads TGTGCCAGCAGCTTCCGGACAGGGGGTCTGAACACTGAAGCTTTCTTT.

The CDR3 spells CASSGGEYEQYF. DNA of the CDR3: TGTGCCAGCAGTGGGGGGGAGTACGAGCAGTACTTC. The chain is built from TRBV12-3 or TRBV12-4 and TRBJ2-7; 7 nucleotides match TRBD2. V gave up 5 bases and J gave up 4 bases; unmatched junction bases: 2. The CDR3 spans 12 residues.

This sequence joins TRBV16 and TRBJ1-2; TRBD1 matches at 9 bases. Per the germline V gene, CDR1 is KGHSY and CDR2 is FQNENV. Trimming removed 0 bases from V and 8 bases from J; junction bases left unmatched: 7. This CDR3 has 15 residues. The CDR3 protein is CASSQSRTGVEGYTF. CDR3 nucleotides: TGTGCCAGCAGCCAATCTCGGACAGGGGTGGAGGGCTACACCTTC.

This chain joins TRBV30 and TRBJ1-3, with D possibly matching TRBD1 (6 bases). CDR1 is GTSNPN and CDR2 is SVGIG in the germline V gene (reference sequence). This CDR3 has 14 amino acids. V was pared by 5 bases and J by 0 bases, with 11 bases between. CDR3: CAWETGRSGNTIYF. CDR3 nucleotide sequence: TGTGCCTGGGAGACAGGCCGCTCTGGAAACACCATATATTTT.

J is TRBJ2-3 and V is TRBV7-6, with 13 bases fitting TRBD2. V shed 0 bases, J shed 0 bases, and the junction held 0 bases outside the gene matches. CDR1 is SGHVS, CDR2 FNYEAQ, per germline. The CDR3 spans 17 residues. The CDR3 is CASSLAGLAGSTDTQYF. The CDR3, as DNA: TGTGCCAGCAGCTTAGCGGGACTAGCGGGGAGCACAGATACGCAGTATTTT.

V and J are TRBV2 and TRBJ2-7, with D perhaps matching TRBD2 (6 bases). V dropped 4 bases and J dropped 4 bases, with 8 bases sitting between them. The CDR3 is 12 amino acids. Germline V gives CDR1 SNHLY, CDR2 FYNNEI. DNA for the CDR3: TGTGCCAGCAGTGGGGACTTTTACGAGCAGTACTTC. It translates to CASSGDFYEQYF.

This chain uses TRBV27 with TRBJ2-2, with 10 bases lining up with TRBD2. V lost 3 bases and J lost 5; bases outside the gene matches: 6. Germline CDR1 is MNHEY and CDR2 is SMNVEV (reference sequence). The CDR3 contains 16 residues. The DNA of the CDR3 is TGTGCCAGCAGTTTGTCGCTAGCGGGGGTTACCGGGGAGCTGTTTTTT. This encodes CASSLSLAGVTGELFF.

This chain connects TRBV25-1 to TRBJ1-2, with D possibly matching TRBD1 (5 bases). V gave up 7 bases and J gave up 2 bases, with 11 bases separating them. This CDR3 comprises 13 residues. Germline values: CDR1 MGHDK, CDR2 SYGVNS. As DNA, the CDR3 is TGTGCCAGCACCATCGGGGGGAACTATGGCTACACCTTC. Encoded protein: CASTIGGNYGYTF.

The gene calls are TRBV5-1 and TRBJ2-7, with 9 bases identical to TRBD2. The CDR3 length is 16 residues. With V trimmed by 2 bases and J by 1 base, 7 bases remained unmatched. CDR1 and CDR2 from the germline V gene are SGHRS and YFSETQ. The CDR3 DNA follows: TGCGCCAGCAGCTTATTAGCGGGGGAGATATCCTACGAGCAGTACTTC. This gives the protein CASSLLAGEISYEQYF.

This clone was observed a single time. The genes are TRBV7-9 and TRBJ2-1; TRBD1 might be the D (5 bases). Germline CDR1 is SEHNR and CDR2 is FQNEAQ (reference sequence). The CDR3 consists of 15 residues. V lost 3 bases and J 4 bases, leaving 13 bases between the germline ends. The CDR3 bases are TGTGCCAGCAGCTTTCGCAGGGTCCTGTACAATGAGCAGTTCTTC. It specifies CASSFRRVLYNEQFF.

The rearrangement joins TRBV30 to TRBJ1-6; a weak D match, TRBD1 (6 bases). CDR1 GTSNPN and CDR2 SVGIG come from the germline V gene (reference sequence). This CDR3 region has 13 residues. The V end was cut by 3 bases, the J end by 7 bases, with 10 bases between. The CDR3 loop reads CAWRDSLNSPLHF. The CDR3 DNA sequence: TGTGCCTGGAGGGACAGCTTGAATTCACCCCTCCACTTT.

The chain links TRBV4-2 to TRBJ1-6; no definite D call. The V gene's germline CDR1 is LGHNA and CDR2 YNFKEQ. Trimming removed 0 bases from V and 7 bases from J, with 16 bases in between. The CDR3 contains 17 residues. The CDR3 spells CASSQDLGGPQNSPLHF. DNA of the CDR3: TGTGCCAGCAGCCAAGATCTCGGAGGGCCCCAAAATTCACCCCTCCACTTT.

This rearrangement joins TRBV5-4 to TRBJ2-1; 16 nucleotides match TRBD2. From germline, CDR1 is SGHNT and CDR2 YYREEE (reference sequence). V trimming: 2 bases; J trimming: 8 bases; junction bases outside the gene matches: 7. The CDR3 spans 17 residues. The CDR3 DNA follows: TGTGCCAGCAGCTTTCCGGGACTAGCGGGGGGGCGGCATGAGCAGTTCTTC. Translated: CASSFPGLAGGRHEQFF.

This sequence joins TRBV6-5 and TRBJ1-5; D remains ambiguous. The CDR3 runs to 15 residues. CDR1 is MNHEY and CDR2 is SVGAGI in the germline V gene. V gave up 0 bases and J gave up 7 bases, with 13 bases separating them. In DNA, the CDR3 is TGTGCCAGCAGTTACTCGTCGACCCAGGTGCAGCCCCAGCATTTT. It specifies CASSYSSTQVQPQHF.

A word on this clone: Other DNA sequences from this sample encode an identical CDR3 as well. In DNA form, the CDR3 reads TGTGCCAGCAGCCCCCCGGGATCTGGGGCCAACGTCCTGACTTTC. It encodes CASSPPGSGANVLTF. V usage is TRBV7-2 and J usage is TRBJ2-6, with D possibly TRBD2 on 5 matching bases. CDR3 length: 15 residues. V was pared by 5 bases and J by 1 base, with 9 bases between. Germline values: CDR1 SGHTA, CDR2 FQGNSA.

This clone has just a few counts. J is TRBJ1-3 and V is TRBV7-9; a weak D match, TRBD1 (5 bases). CDR1 is SEHNR, CDR2 FQNEAQ, per germline (reference sequence). The CDR3 runs to 16 residues. Trimming removed 6 bases from V and 0 bases from J, with 15 bases in between. CDR3 coding DNA: TGTGCCAGCAGATCCCCCGACAGCGACTCTGGAAACACCATATATTTT. Translation: CASRSPDSDSGNTIYF.

V and J are TRBV11-2 and TRBJ2-5, with a possible D match to TRBD2 (5 bases). CDR1 is SGHAT and CDR2 is FQNNGV in the germline V gene. With 5 bases removed from V and 5 bases from J, the gap between germline ends came to 15 bases. The CDR3 is made up of 14 amino acids. The CDR3 DNA sequence: TGTGCCAGCAGCGGAGGACGGGGATGGGAGACCCAGTACTTC. Translated, it gives CASSGGRGWETQYF.

V usage is TRBV6-5 and J usage is TRBJ1-5, with TRBD1 matching over 10 bases. J was trimmed by 1 base and V by 6 bases; bases with no gene match: 3. Germline CDR1 reads MNHEY; CDR2 reads SVGAGI. There are 15 residues in the CDR3. DNA of the CDR3: TGTGCCAGCAGATGGGACAGGGGAAGCAATCAGCCCCAGCATTTT. Its protein is CASRWDRGSNQPQHF.